This entry describes one T cell receptor beta chain. Its antigen specificity is not known. No base quality values were provided; no much bigger clone lies one nucleotide off. Whole blood was collected in K2EDTA tubes by collaborating institutions according to the institutions' own protocols. For TCRbeta analysis, collaborators shipped samples as frozen whole blood, isolated PBMCs, or DNA extracted from either of those sample types. This record comes from a study of blood T cell repertoires in COVID-19 (TCRdb year 2020). Study-level background: Collaborator samples came from the United States, Italy and Spain and covered acute and convalescent phases of COVID-19. The prospective study material was composed of cDNA or gDNA derived from T cells, B-cell-depleted T cells, or PBMCs. Subjects who had been exposed to COVID-19, were actively infected with it, or had recovered from it provided the deeply sampled blood TCRbeta repertoires that made up the dataset. The repertoires were released in a freely available public database intended as a resource for research on the immune response to SARS-CoV-2. The samples were drawn from two sources: the first 160 participants of the ongoing ImmuneRACE study, and about 1,300 subjects contributed by 6 global collaborators. Sample metadata almost always included a de-identified subject ID, COVID-19 status, age in years and sex. Where available, HLA class I and class II types were obtained from metadata supplied by the sample provider rather than from assay-based typing. Results the study describes overall, beyond this receptor: How much clinical and demographic metadata was included differed by source and by participant, and the metadata was provided uncurated.

TCRbeta CDR3 regions were amplified from genomic DNA by means of the immunoSEQ Assay, a bias-controlled multiplex PCR. Per the original workflow: The number of nucleated cells in each sample was estimated from the amplification of reference gene primers within the assay. To quantify the absolute abundance of each unique TCRbeta CDR3 rearrangement, sequence reads were collapsed and filtered. For each sample, productive Simpson clonality was calculated as the square root of Simpson's diversity index over productive rearrangements. TCRdb re-hosts the immuneACCESS table, in-frame sequences only. Its copies lack some clones; in the studies checked, an unresolved V gene accounts for under half of them, and the cause for the rest is not known. V, J and clone size derive from that table, while D and trimming were established from the DNA sequence. The sample includes roughly 80,000 clones, with around four fifths observed a single time. Roughly 10% of the sample rests with the top ten.

Trimming leaves V shorter by 4 bases and J shorter by 4 bases, with the junction holding 6 bases beyond the gene matches. CDR1 and CDR2, per the germline V gene, are SGHVS and FQNEAQ. The cysteine opens and the phenylalanine closes a CDR3 of 16 amino acids. Left in the record is the CDR3 DNA by itself, 48 bases read in frame from the first base. The TCR was taken from a human donor in a cohort sampled during active COVID-19. Material: peripheral blood. The rearrangement combines TRBV7-8 with TRBJ2-1, and TRBD2 matches 11 of the central bases. CDR3 loop: CASSSRTSGYYNEQFF. The sequenced DNA is TGTGCCAGCAGCTCCAGGACTAGCGGGTATTACAATGAGCAGTTCTTC.